The rows below give T cell receptor beta chains drawn from one sample of a study of blood T cell repertoires in COVID-19. Profiling relied on immunoSEQ multiplex PCR, and the TCRdb table lists in-frame clones only, not all of them. The sample includes about 260,000 clones, about 87% of them seen just once. The sample comprised PBMCs or T cells enriched from blood (not recorded which). The source is a woman in her fifties or sixties who had recovered from COVID-19. CDR3s include the opening cysteine and the closing phenylalanine or tryptophan. A D gene is named only where the DNA matches it firmly. The listing skips clone size in some rows; elsewhere it reads once, few, many or a size class.

.	TRBV12-3/TRBV12-4	.	13	TRBJ1-1	CASRAQILTEAFF	TGTGCCAGCAGGGCACAGATCCTCACTGAAGCTTTCTTT
.	TRBV9	few	14	TRBJ1-2	CASSVPGTLYGYTF	TGTGCCAGCAGCGTCCCCGGGACACTATATGGCTACACCTTC
.	TRBV6-2/TRBV6-3	few	16	TRBJ1-1	CASSSRRPGRNTEAFF	TGTGCCAGCAGTTCCAGGAGGCCTGGCAGGAACACTGAAGCTTTCTTT
.	TRBV11-2	.	13	TRBJ1-4	CASSSIRVGKLFF	TGTGCCAGCAGCTCTATCAGGGTCGGAAAACTGTTTTTT
.	TRBV27	.	14	TRBJ2-5	CASRASGSQETQYF	TGTGCCAGCAGGGCGAGCGGATCCCAAGAGACCCAGTACTTC
.	TRBV12-3/TRBV12-4	.	12	TRBJ1-2	CASRSAQGGDTF	TGTGCCAGCAGGAGCGCTCAAGGGGGGGACACCTTC
.	TRBV29-1	.	13	TRBJ1-2	CSVEGRLNYGYTF	TGCAGCGTTGAAGGCAGGTTAAACTATGGCTACACCTTC
.	TRBV29-1	.	13	TRBJ1-6	CSVRDKTNSPLHF	TGCAGCGTTCGGGACAAGACTAATTCACCCCTCCACTTT
.	TRBV28	.	13	TRBJ2-3	CASSPGKSDTQYF	TGTGCCAGCAGCCCAGGGAAGTCAGATACGCAGTATTTT
.	TRBV21-1	.	17	TRBJ2-7	CASSKGSEGRGNVEQYF	TGTGCCAGCAGCAAAGGGTCGGAGGGCCGGGGAAATGTTGAGCAGTACTTC
TRBD2	TRBV7-6	.	18	TRBJ2-7	CASSSAGGTSGRVYEQYF	TGTGCCAGCAGCTCCGCCGGGGGGACTAGCGGGAGGGTCTACGAGCAGTACTTC
TRBD1	TRBV2	many	14	TRBJ1-1	CASSGGQMEDEAFF	TGTGCCAGCAGTGGGGGACAGATGGAGGATGAAGCTTTCTTT
TRBD2	TRBV11-2	.	18	TRBJ2-5	CASSPTFEAGRNQETQYF	TGTGCCAGCAGCCCTACTTTTGAAGCGGGACGAAACCAAGAGACCCAGTACTTC
.	TRBV6-5	.	15	TRBJ1-5	CASSRDNEINQPQHF	TGTGCCAGCAGTAGGGACAACGAGATAAATCAGCCCCAGCATTTT
TRBD1	TRBV4-3	.	15	TRBJ2-2	CASSRTDRRTGELFF	TGCGCCAGCAGCCGCACGGACAGGAGAACCGGGGAGCTGTTTTTT
.	TRBV19	.	14	TRBJ1-3	CASSRTGTGNTIYF	TGTGCCAGTAGTAGAACAGGGACTGGAAACACCATATATTTT
TRBD1	TRBV5-1	.	17	TRBJ1-1	CASSLGQGGGLNTEAFF	TGCGCCAGCAGCTTAGGACAGGGGGGAGGACTGAACACTGAAGCTTTCTTT
.	TRBV5-1	.	15	TRBJ1-1	CASSSEQGLNTEAFF	TGCGCCAGCAGCTCCGAACAGGGACTGAACACTGAAGCTTTCTTT
TRBD1	TRBV4-3	.	19	TRBJ1-2	CASSQDLRNRGLAGYGYTF	TGCGCCAGCAGCCAAGATCTTAGAAACAGGGGATTGGCGGGCTATGGCTACACCTTC
.	TRBV4-1	.	16	TRBJ2-4	CASSQGSQGPKNIQYF	TGCGCCAGCAGCCAAGGGTCACAGGGTCCCAAAAACATTCAGTACTTC
.	TRBV30	.	13	TRBJ1-1	CAWSPSAQRKAFF	TGTGCCTGGAGCCCCTCCGCCCAGAGGAAAGCTTTCTTT
.	TRBV24-1	.	13	TRBJ1-2	CATWGGVGYGYTF	TGTGCCACCTGGGGGGGAGTCGGATATGGCTACACCTTC
.	TRBV5-1	.	14	TRBJ2-7	CASSPEDSSYEQYF	TGCGCCAGCAGCCCCGAGGACAGTTCCTACGAGCAGTACTTC
TRBD1	TRBV14	.	15	TRBJ2-7	CASSMTGATSYEQYF	TGTGCCAGCAGTATGACAGGGGCTACCTCCTACGAGCAGTACTTC
.	TRBV2	.	14	TRBJ2-7	CASMRDGLSYEQYF	TGTGCCAGCATGCGGGACGGATTATCCTACGAGCAGTACTTC
.	TRBV19	.	14	TRBJ1-2	CASSTPRGDYGYTF	TGTGCCAGTAGTACCCCCAGGGGCGACTATGGCTACACCTTC
TRBD1	TRBV6-5	.	15	TRBJ2-1	CASCRDRPSYNEQFF	TGTGCCAGCTGCCGGGACAGGCCTTCCTACAATGAGCAGTTCTTC
TRBD2	TRBV10-2	.	17	TRBJ2-6	CASSGQREGSGANVLTF	TGCGCCAGCAGTGGCCAGCGGGAAGGCTCTGGGGCCAACGTCCTGACTTTC
.	TRBV28	.	14	TRBJ2-2	CASSLLVSIGGLFF	TGTGCCAGCAGTTTGCTCGTATCCATAGGAGGTCTGTTTTTT
.	TRBV5-6	.	16	TRBJ1-1	CASSSPVGGPKTEAFF	TGTGCCAGCAGCTCCCCAGTGGGGGGGCCCAAGACTGAAGCTTTCTTT
.	TRBV2	.	12	TRBJ2-1	CASSGSYNEQFF	TGTGCCAGCAGTGGGAGTTACAATGAGCAGTTCTTC
.	TRBV6-4	.	13	TRBJ1-6	CASSDRVNSPLHF	TGTGCCAGCAGTGACCGCGTTAATTCACCCCTCCACTTT
.	TRBV28	.	15	TRBJ1-4	CASSSGGIINEKLFF	TGTGCCAGCAGCTCCGGGGGGATAATTAATGAAAAACTGTTTTTT
TRBD2	TRBV28	.	14	TRBJ2-7	CASSSREGLNEQYF	TGTGCCAGCAGTTCGCGGGAGGGCCTTAACGAGCAGTACTTC
.	TRBV28	.	15	TRBJ2-3	CASSLDWGSTDTQYF	TGTGCCAGCAGTTTGGACTGGGGTAGCACAGATACGCAGTATTTT
TRBD1	TRBV18	.	14	TRBJ2-1	CASSPRRGQDEQFF	TGTGCCAGCTCACCACGCAGGGGGCAGGATGAGCAGTTCTTC
.	TRBV7-3	few	15	TRBJ1-1	CASSFWGAVNTEAFF	TGTGCCAGCAGCTTCTGGGGCGCGGTGAACACTGAAGCTTTCTTT
TRBD2	TRBV15	.	17	TRBJ2-1	CATSNPPGLAGGYEQFF	TGTGCCACCAGCAACCCACCGGGACTAGCGGGAGGATATGAGCAGTTCTTC
TRBD2	TRBV29-1	.	14	TRBJ2-5	CSVEAASGRETQYF	TGCAGCGTTGAAGCGGCTAGCGGGAGAGAGACCCAGTACTTC
.	TRBV28	.	13	TRBJ2-2	CASSLGLTGELFF	TGTGCCAGCAGTTTGGGCCTCACCGGGGAGCTGTTTTTT
.	TRBV3-1/TRBV3-2	.	13	TRBJ1-2	CASRRDSNYGYTF	TGTGCCAGCAGACGGGACTCTAACTATGGCTACACCTTC
TRBD2	TRBV7-2	few	16	TRBJ2-5	CASSLGLAGGEETQYF	TGTGCCAGCAGCTTAGGTCTAGCGGGAGGGGAGGAGACCCAGTACTTC
.	TRBV2	.	15	TRBJ2-2	CASSENGVSTGELFF	TGTGCCAGCAGTGAAAACGGGGTTAGCACCGGGGAGCTGTTTTTT
.	TRBV7-2	.	16	TRBJ2-2	CASSYLTSPKSGELFF	TGTGCCAGCAGCTATCTGACTTCCCCAAAGTCCGGGGAGCTGTTTTTT
.	TRBV4-3	once	14	TRBJ1-2	CASSHPGQIYGYTF	TGCGCCAGCAGCCACCCGGGACAAATCTATGGCTACACCTTC
.	TRBV7-2	.	15	TRBJ2-5	CASSSLSGKQETQYF	TGTGCCAGCAGCTCCCTCAGCGGCAAACAAGAGACCCAGTACTTC
.	TRBV21-1	.	16	TRBJ2-2	CASSKLRREATGELFF	TGTGCCAGCAGCAAATTGCGGCGGGAGGCCACCGGGGAGCTGTTTTTT
TRBD1	TRBV5-1	few	15	TRBJ2-7	CASSLGVGQTYEQYF	TGCGCCAGCAGCTTGGGAGTGGGACAGACCTACGAGCAGTACTTC